These T cell receptor beta chains were read from a single sample in a study of OX40 agonist ivuxolimab in advanced cancers. This table comes from immunoSEQ multiplex PCR, and its TCRdb copy is limited to in-frame clones, with some not included. The sample has some 69,000 clones; around 90% are singletons. The material was CD4+ or CD8+ T cells sorted from blood, obtained in a trial of the OX40 agonist ivuxolimab. These receptors all stem from an adult with an advanced solid tumor such as melanoma, head and neck, liver or kidney cancer. The CDR3 runs from the conserved cysteine through the conserved F or W. A D gene is named only where the DNA matches it firmly. For some rows the clone size is stated as once, few or many, or as a class when expanded; others skip it.

clone size	D gene	V gene	J gene	CDR3 protein	CDR3 DNA
NA	NA	TRBV7-3	TRBJ2-2	CASAAGSLGPGELFF	TGTGCCAGCGCAGCGGGTTCCCTGGGCCCCGGGGAGCTGTTTTTT
NA	TRBD1	TRBV30	TRBJ1-1	CAGKTGANTEAFF	TGTGCCGGTAAAACAGGGGCGAACACTGAAGCTTTCTTT
NA	TRBD1	TRBV6-5	TRBJ1-2	CASTRTGGASYGYTF	TGTGCCAGCACCCGGACAGGGGGAGCCTCCTATGGCTACACCTTC
NA	NA	TRBV4-2	TRBJ1-3	CASSKDSRGGAGNTIYF	TGTGCCAGCAGCAAAGATTCTAGGGGGGGCGCTGGAAACACCATATATTTT
NA	NA	TRBV9	TRBJ2-1	CASSVGAGISNEQFF	TGTGCCAGCAGCGTAGGAGCGGGCATAAGCAATGAGCAGTTCTTC
once	TRBD2	TRBV28	TRBJ2-1	CASWERGTYNEQFF	TGTGCCAGCTGGGAGCGGGGGACGTACAATGAGCAGTTCTTC
NA	NA	TRBV19	TRBJ1-5	CASSIVQWTASNQPQHF	TGTGCCAGTAGTATAGTTCAATGGACAGCAAGCAATCAGCCCCAGCATTTT
NA	NA	TRBV6-5	TRBJ1-5	CASSYFQSNQPQHF	TGTGCCAGCAGTTACTTCCAGAGCAATCAGCCCCAGCATTTT
NA	NA	TRBV7-2	TRBJ1-5	CASSLVLLGAQHF	TGTGCCAGCAGCTTAGTACTTCTCGGGGCCCAGCATTTT
NA	NA	TRBV1	TRBJ2-2	CTSSQDGGRTNTGELFF	TGCACCAGCAGCCAAGATGGCGGCAGGACTAACACCGGGGAGCTGTTTTTT
NA	NA	TRBV5-5	TRBJ2-7	CASSLLRSYEQYF	TGTGCCAGCAGCTTATTGAGGTCCTACGAGCAGTACTTC
few	NA	TRBV7-2	TRBJ2-2	CASSRDSNTGELFF	TGTGCCAGCAGCCGGGACTCGAACACCGGGGAGCTGTTTTTT
NA	TRBD1	TRBV2	TRBJ2-7	CATGTAYEQYF	TGTGCCACGGGGACAGCCTACGAGCAGTACTTC
NA	NA	TRBV5-4	TRBJ2-7	CASSTGRTYEQYF	TGTGCCAGCAGCACTGGGCGGACCTACGAGCAGTACTTC
NA	NA	TRBV6-6	TRBJ2-7	CASSYSFQTYEQYF	TGTGCCAGCAGTTACTCGTTTCAGACCTACGAGCAGTACTTC
NA	TRBD1	TRBV15	TRBJ1-2	CATSRDGGTGVNYGYTF	TGTGCCACCAGCAGAGATGGTGGGACAGGGGTAAACTATGGCTACACCTTC
NA	NA	TRBV6-1	TRBJ1-2	CASTRDEPGGYTF	TGTGCCAGCACCCGGGACGAGCCGGGCGGCTACACCTTC
NA	NA	TRBV4-3	TRBJ2-4	CASSQARGGWEYF	TGCGCCAGCAGCCAGGCCCGAGGGGGGTGGGAGTACTTC
NA	NA	TRBV7-2	TRBJ1-3	CASSLEYAGNTIYF	TGTGCCAGCAGCTTAGAATACGCCGGAAACACCATATATTTT
NA	NA	TRBV6-1	TRBJ2-2	CASSRQGGNTGELFF	TGTGCCAGCAGCAGGCAGGGGGGGAACACCGGGGAGCTGTTTTTT
NA	NA	TRBV27	TRBJ2-2	CASRQFGELFF	TGTGCCAGCCGTCAGTTTGGGGAGCTGTTTTTT
few	TRBD1	TRBV23-1	TRBJ2-5	CASSQRPGQHQETQYF	TGCGCCAGCTCTCAGAGACCGGGACAGCATCAAGAGACCCAGTACTTC
NA	NA	TRBV2	TRBJ2-1	CASSERGNEQFF	TGTGCCAGCAGTGAGAGGGGCAATGAGCAGTTCTTC
NA	NA	TRBV2	TRBJ2-5	CASVLQGQSETQYF	TGTGCCAGCGTTTTACAGGGCCAGTCGGAGACCCAGTACTTC
NA	NA	TRBV18	TRBJ1-3	CASSGVSGNTIYF	TGTGCCAGCTCAGGTGTCTCTGGAAACACCATATATTTT
once	NA	TRBV7-3	TRBJ2-1	CASSPARGSYNEQFF	TGTGCCAGCAGCCCGGCCCGGGGTTCCTACAATGAGCAGTTCTTC
NA	NA	TRBV29-1	TRBJ2-7	CSFLPAGRYEQYF	TGCAGCTTCCTCCCCGCAGGGCGGTACGAGCAGTACTTC
few	TRBD2	TRBV7-9	TRBJ2-1	CASSLAWTSGLNEQFF	TGTGCCAGCAGCTTAGCCTGGACTAGCGGTCTCAATGAGCAGTTCTTC
NA	NA	TRBV6-6	TRBJ2-3	CASSYLVHTQYF	TGTGCCAGCAGTTACTTAGTACATACGCAGTATTTT
NA	NA	TRBV5-6	TRBJ1-2	CASSLVDSAGYGYTF	TGTGCCAGCAGCTTGGTAGATTCGGCGGGCTATGGCTACACCTTC
once	NA	TRBV7-9	TRBJ2-2	CASSSPRGITGELFF	TGTGCCAGCAGCTCCCCCCGCGGAATCACCGGGGAGCTGTTTTTT
once	NA	TRBV6-6	TRBJ2-2	CASSYLGGNTGELFF	TGTGCCAGCAGTTACCTTGGGGGTAACACCGGGGAGCTGTTTTTT
once	TRBD2	TRBV18	TRBJ2-5	CASSPPSGRAKETQYF	TGTGCCAGCTCACCACCTAGCGGGAGGGCTAAAGAGACCCAGTACTTC
NA	TRBD1	TRBV19	TRBJ2-7	CASSRDREGHEQYF	TGTGCCAGTAGTAGGGACAGGGAGGGCCACGAGCAGTACTTC
NA	TRBD1	TRBV5-4	TRBJ2-5	CASSSPTGGETQYF	TGTGCCAGCAGCTCTCCTACAGGGGGAGAGACCCAGTACTTC
NA	TRBD1	TRBV6-5	TRBJ1-1	CASSLQGRTTEAFF	TGTGCCAGCAGTTTACAGGGGAGGACCACTGAAGCTTTCTTT
once	NA	TRBV2	TRBJ1-5	CASSQGNNQPQHF	TGTGCCAGCAGCCAGGGGAACAATCAGCCCCAGCATTTT
NA	NA	TRBV2	TRBJ2-2	CASGVRLNGELFF	TGTGCCAGCGGAGTGAGGCTCAACGGGGAGCTGTTTTTT
NA	NA	TRBV7-3	TRBJ1-5	CASSPGGPGQPQHF	TGTGCCAGCAGCCCTGGGGGCCCGGGCCAGCCCCAGCATTTT
NA	NA	TRBV5-1	TRBJ1-1	CASSPGWGTREAFF	TGCGCCAGCAGCCCCGGCTGGGGGACTCGTGAAGCTTTCTTT
NA	NA	TRBV7-9	TRBJ2-5	CASSLTPGGLGGETQYF	TGTGCCAGCAGCTTAACACCAGGGGGACTCGGTGGCGAGACCCAGTACTTC
NA	TRBD2	TRBV5-1	TRBJ2-1	CASSLGAGGPHNEQFF	TGCGCCAGCAGCTTGGGAGCGGGAGGGCCCCACAATGAGCAGTTCTTC
NA	NA	TRBV11-2	TRBJ2-3	CASRVQDFPTDTQYF	TGTGCCAGCAGAGTACAGGACTTCCCCACAGATACGCAGTATTTT
NA	NA	TRBV7-9	TRBJ2-5	CASSSFGETQYF	TGTGCCAGCAGCTCGTTCGGAGAGACCCAGTACTTC
NA	TRBD1	TRBV7-2	TRBJ2-3	CASSYQTGTGTDTQYF	TGTGCCAGCAGCTACCAGACAGGGACGGGCACAGATACGCAGTATTTT
NA	NA	TRBV18	TRBJ2-2	CASSATGLGELFF	TGTGCCAGCTCAGCCACAGGGCTCGGGGAGCTGTTTTTT
NA	NA	TRBV7-2	TRBJ1-2	CASSTGTFSQVGNYGYTF	TGTGCCAGCAGTACGGGGACCTTCAGTCAAGTTGGTAACTATGGCTACACCTTC
NA	NA	TRBV5-1	TRBJ1-1	CASRETFTEAFF	TGCGCCAGCAGGGAGACGTTCACTGAAGCTTTCTTT
NA	TRBD2	TRBV7-3	TRBJ2-7	CASSPTSREQYF	TGTGCCAGCAGCCCGACTAGCCGCGAGCAGTACTTC
NA	NA	TRBV6-1	TRBJ2-7	CASRAPGTLTYEQYF	TGTGCCAGCAGAGCACCCGGGACCCTCACCTACGAGCAGTACTTC
once	TRBD2	TRBV28	TRBJ2-7	CASSLLSRFRSGRVRYF	TGTGCCAGCAGTTTATTGTCGCGTTTTCGTAGCGGGAGAGTGCGGTACTTC
NA	NA	TRBV4-1	TRBJ2-5	CASSQDRTIGGKTQYF	TGCGCCAGCAGCCAAGATAGGACTATTGGCGGAAAGACCCAGTACTTC
NA	NA	TRBV29-1	TRBJ1-3	CSVGVSGNTIYF	TGCAGCGTGGGGGTTTCCGGAAACACCATATATTTT